This passage covers 20 T cell receptor beta chains from one sample sequenced in a study of blood T cell repertoires in COVID-19. TCRdb's copy holds only in-frame clones and misses some; the assay was immunoSEQ multiplex PCR. The data contain under 200,000 clones, 80% to 90% of them singletons. Sequencing was carried out using peripheral blood. The receptors come from a woman aged 70-85 years with COVID-19, enrolled during active disease.

This clone was seen a handful of times. This chain connects TRBV5-1 to TRBJ2-2, with D unresolved. Trimming took off 5 bases at V and 2 bases at J, with 7 bases between the two ends. The CDR3 runs 13 residues. CDR1 is SGHRS, CDR2 YFSETQ, per germline. The CDR3 coding sequence is TGCGCCAGCAGTGGGCAAAACACCGGGGAGCTGTTTTTT. As protein: CASSGQNTGELFF.

This chain joins TRBV2 and TRBJ2-7; D is possibly TRBD2 (6 bases). CDR1 is SNHLY, CDR2 FYNNEI, per germline. V lost 6 bases and J lost 1, with 10 bases in between. The CDR3 runs to 13 residues. CDR3 protein: CASRGTGSYEQYV. CDR3 sequence (DNA): TGTGCCAGCAGGGGGACTGGATCCTACGAGCAGTACGTC.

The chain joins TRBV30 to TRBJ1-1, with 7 nucleotides matching TRBD1. The germline V gene encodes CDR1 GTSNPN and CDR2 SVGIG (reference sequence). The CDR3 runs to 13 residues. V shed 4 bases, J shed 3 bases, and the junction held 5 bases outside the gene matches. CDR3 nucleotide sequence: TGTGCCTGGATGGGACAGTTTCACACTGAAGCTTTCTTT. This encodes CAWMGQFHTEAFF. Complete variable domain (other parts from reference TRBV30 and TRBJ1-1): SQTIHQWPATLVQPVGSPLSLECTVEGTSNPNLYWYRQAAGRGLQLLFYSVGIGQISSEVPQNLSASRPQDRQFILSSKKLLLSDSGFYLCAWMGQFHTEAFFGQGTRLTVV.

A single count supports this clone. The V and J genes are TRBV11-3 and TRBJ2-5, with D tentatively TRBD1 (5 bases). Germline values: CDR1 SGHNT, CDR2 YENEEA. CDR3 size: 15 residues. Trimming removed 3 bases at V and 1 base at J, with 12 bases between. The CDR3 is CASSLNGQGQETQYF. Here the CDR3 DNA reads TGTGCCAGCAGCTTGAACGGGCAGGGCCAAGAGACCCAGTACTTC.

The rearrangement uses TRBV11-1 and TRBJ1-6; no clear D gene. From germline, CDR1 is SGHAT and CDR2 FQDESV (reference sequence). This CDR3 has 16 residues. Trimming cost V 8 bases and J 1 base, with 15 bases left between them. The chain's CDR3 is CASPRFGKSYNSPLHF. CDR3 coding DNA: TGTGCCAGCCCCAGGTTTGGAAAATCCTATAATTCACCCCTCCACTTT.

The sample holds a few counts of this clone. The chain uses TRBV6-4 and TRBJ1-6; D gene unclear. CDR3 size: 19 residues. Germline loops: CDR1 MRHNA, CDR2 SNTAGT. Trimming cost V 7 bases and J 0 bases, with 22 bases left between them. The CDR3 DNA reads as TGTGCCAGCATGAACCGGGAGCAAAGATTGAGCTCCTATAATTCACCCCTCCACTTT. The encoded protein is CASMNREQRLSSYNSPLHF.

Details on this clone: The junction departs from the called germline gene at one end, perhaps through a read error. The same CDR3 also results from other DNA sequences found in this sample. CDR3 loop: CASSASLQGFTGELFF. The CDR3 DNA is TGCGCCAGCAGCGCCAGTCTACAGGGATTCACCGGGGAGCTGTTTTTT. The chain employs TRBV5-5 and TRBJ2-2; a weak D match, TRBD1 (6 bases). Germline values: CDR1 SGHKS, CDR2 YYEKEE (reference sequence). There are 16 residues in the CDR3.

V usage is TRBV18 and J usage is TRBJ2-7; a weak D match, TRBD1 (5 bases). V was cut by 4 bases and J by 3 bases, with 10 bases left in between. The length of the CDR3 is 13 residues. Germline CDR1 and CDR2: KGHSH and LQKENI. CDR3 DNA: TGTGCCAGCTCACTTGAACAGGACTACGAGCAGTACGTC. The encoded protein is CASSLEQDYEQYV.

The V call is TRBV4-2, the J call TRBJ1-3; D gene uncertain. The V gene's germline CDR1 is LGHNA and CDR2 YNFKEQ. Trimming left V 4 bases short and J 4 bases short, with 17 bases between. The CDR3 consists of 16 residues. CDR3 region: CASSPNRRAPGNTIYF. The CDR3 DNA is TGTGCCAGCAGCCCTAACCGGCGGGCGCCGGGAAACACCATATATTTT.

This chain joins TRBV10-1 and TRBJ1-5; a possible D gene is TRBD1 (6 bases). Germline V gene sequence: CDR1 WNHNN, CDR2 SYGVQD (reference sequence). Trimming removed 8 bases at V and 4 bases at J, with 12 bases between. The CDR3 extends over 13 amino acids. CDR3 loop: CASLGQGNQPQHF. CDR3 bases: TGCGCCAGCTTGGGGCAGGGGAATCAGCCCCAGCATTTT.

This rearrangement joins TRBV10-3 to TRBJ2-7; D gene ambiguous. The germline CDR1 and CDR2 sequences are ENHRY and SYGVKD. This CDR3 region has 12 residues. With 4 bases removed from V and 4 bases from J, the gap between germline ends came to 8 bases. The CDR3: CAISVGGYEQYV. CDR3 nucleotides: TGTGCCATCAGTGTCGGCGGTTACGAGCAGTACGTC.

In DNA, the CDR3 is TGCGCCAGCAGCTTGGTACGATCCGGGACAGGGATTACAGATGAGCAGTTCTTC. Protein: CASSLVRSGTGITDEQFF. The chain employs TRBV5-1 and TRBJ2-1; 9 positions agree with TRBD1. The CDR3 runs 18 residues. CDR1 and CDR2 from the germline V gene are SGHRS and YFSETQ. Trimming took 0 bases from V and 8 from J; bases not matched to a gene: 15. Based on the CDR3 plus reference TRBV5-1 and TRBJ2-1, the full variable domain is KAGVTQTPRYLIKTRGQQVTLSCSPISGHRSVSWYQQTPGQGLQFLFEYFSETQRNKGNFPGRFSGRQFSNSRSEMNVSTLELGDSALYLCASSLVRSGTGITDEQFFGPGTRLTVL.

V is TRBV5-5 and J is TRBJ2-1, with TRBD2 matching over 9 bases. The V and J ends lost 2 bases and 0 bases, in that order; junction bases with no gene match: 0. Germline loops: CDR1 SGHKS, CDR2 YYEKEE (reference sequence). This CDR3 contains 15 residues. The CDR3 reads CASSFSGSSYNEQFF. The CDR3 DNA sequence: TGTGCCAGCAGCTTTAGCGGGAGCTCCTACAATGAGCAGTTCTTC.

The chain has TRBV7-9 and TRBJ2-1, with 8 positions matching TRBD2. The V and J ends lost 3 bases and 5 bases, in that order; junction bases with no gene match: 9. CDR1 and CDR2 from the germline V gene are SEHNR and FQNEAQ (reference sequence). The CDR3 has 16 amino acids. CDR3 in amino acids: CASSLEREPRDNEQFF. The CDR3 DNA sequence: TGTGCCAGCAGCTTGGAGCGGGAGCCCCGGGACAATGAGCAGTTCTTC.

J is TRBJ2-5 and V is TRBV25-1, with 11 bases lining up with TRBD1. The germline CDR1 and CDR2 sequences are MGHDK and SYGVNS. The CDR3 covers 15 residues. J was trimmed by 4 bases and V by 1 base; bases with no gene match: 2. The CDR3 sequence is CASSEWTGGAETQYF. The DNA for the CDR3 is TGTGCCAGCAGTGAATGGACAGGGGGCGCAGAGACCCAGTACTTC.

The chain is built from TRBV3-1 (or the pseudogene TRBV3-2) and TRBJ2-1, with 8 bases identical to TRBD2. Germline loops: CDR1 LGHDT, CDR2 YNNKEL (reference sequence). There are 19 residues in the CDR3. The V segment lost 0 bases and the J segment 1 base; nucleotides outside the gene matches: 11. In nucleotides, the CDR3 is TGTGCCAGCAGCCAAGACACCTGGACTAGCATTGTTTCCTACAATGAGCAGTTCTTC. As protein: CASSQDTWTSIVSYNEQFF.

The rearrangement links TRBV2 to TRBJ2-7, with 9 positions matching TRBD2. V dropped 6 bases and J dropped 4; count of bases not matched to a gene: 4. This CDR3 has 13 residues. CDR1 SNHLY and CDR2 FYNNEI come from the germline V gene. CDR3 protein: CASRASGVYEQYF. The CDR3, as DNA: TGTGCCAGCAGAGCTAGCGGGGTATACGAGCAGTACTTC.

The DNA for the CDR3 is TGCGCCAGCAGCCGGAAGGAGGGGACCGGGGAGCTGTTTTTT. Residues: CASSRKEGTGELFF. V gene TRBV5-1 combines with J gene TRBJ2-2; a weak D match, TRBD2 (6 bases). Germline CDR1 and CDR2: SGHRS and YFSETQ. Trimming took 4 bases from V and 5 from J, leaving 12 bases between them. The CDR3 runs to 14 residues. The full variable domain, completed using reference TRBV5-1 and TRBJ2-2, is KAGVTQTPRYLIKTRGQQVTLSCSPISGHRSVSWYQQTPGQGLQFLFEYFSETQRNKGNFPGRFSGRQFSNSRSEMNVSTLELGDSALYLCASSRKEGTGELFFGEGSRLTVL.

DNA for the CDR3: TGTGCCAGCAGCTTAGAGCTAGCGGGAGGCCCGGAGACCCAGTACTTC. Its translation is CASSLELAGGPETQYF. The chain carries TRBV7-9 and TRBJ2-5; 11 bases are shared with TRBD2. The CDR3 contains 16 residues. The germline CDR1 and CDR2 sequences are SEHNR and FQNEAQ (reference sequence). V shed 1 base, J shed 5 bases, and the junction held 6 bases outside the gene matches.

J is TRBJ1-1 and V is TRBV6-5; no clear D gene. V was cut by 8 bases and J by 2 bases, with 15 bases left in between. This CDR3 spans 14 amino acids. Germline loops: CDR1 MNHEY, CDR2 SVGAGI. CDR3 bases: TGTGCCAGCTCCCTGCGAATGAAAAACACTGAAGCTTTCTTT. Translating gives CASSLRMKNTEAFF.